This TCR beta chain was documented in a study of T cells in Graves' hyperthyroidism and ophthalmopathy. Amplified TCR beta CDR3 regions derived from RNA transcripts. During a first-round RT-PCR of the TCR CDR3, the HTBI primer set was used. TCRdb independently ran MiXCR on the multiplex PCR reads; one entry per CDR3 protein. Of 500,000 to 650,000 distinct CDR3 sequences detected, less than 20% appear once; the ten largest clones hold 47%. V dropped 3 bases and J dropped 5; count of bases not matched to a gene: 11. The CDR3 has 17 residues. In germline, CDR1 is KGHSH, CDR2 LQKENI. V is TRBV18 and J is TRBJ2-7, with 12 positions matching TRBD1. The sequencing input was blood. This sequence was found in a man between 35 and 55 years old with Graves' ophthalmopathy. CDR3 loop: CASSPTYGTGGRDEQYF. CDR3 nucleotides: TGTGCCAGCTCACCCACCTACGGGACAGGGGGCAGGGACGAGCAGTACTTC.